This section outlines one T cell receptor beta chain sequence together with its context. Which antigen it targets is not known. It has no much larger one-base neighbor in the sample; base qualities were not kept. To estimate absolute template abundance from read counts, synthetic TCR analog templates were spiked into each PCR. TCRbeta CDR3 regions were amplified from genomic DNA with bias-controlled V and J gene primers using the immunoSEQ assay. Sequencing of rearranged TCRbeta segments was done at approximately 20X coverage. The authors' analysis ran thus. Clustering was used to correct sequencing errors, and CDR3s were annotated against IMGT to assign V, D and J genes. Only productive TCRbeta rearrangements were used in downstream analyses, excluding out-of-frame or stop-codon sequences. Clonality was calculated as one minus the Shannon entropy normalized by the log of the number of unique productive sequences. Fisher's exact test with Benjamini-Hochberg correction, using a cutoff of adjusted p below 0.01, was how clones that differed between time points or between blood and tumor were identified. Entries here come from immuneACCESS through TCRdb and include only in-frame sequences with V and J called. Some clones fail to appear in such tables; in the studies checked, an unresolved V gene covers under half of the shortfall, and the cause of the remainder is unknown. V, J and clone size are taken as reported in that table, and D and trimming were inferred from the DNA itself. This sample holds roughly 41,000 clones; over 65% were observed only once. More than 15% of the sample rests with the top ten.

This entry belongs to a study of PD-L1 blockade in urothelial cancer (dated by TCRdb to the late 2010s). In terms of the full investigation: All patients started therapy in about 2014 and received atezolizumab 1,200 mg intravenously every 3 weeks. Somatic, immune and clinical correlates of response to PD-L1 blockade with atezolizumab in urothelial cancer were the focus of an exploratory multi-omic analysis. In the same patients, pretreatment tumors underwent whole exome sequencing and RNA sequencing in addition to TCR sequencing. Blood samples were analyzed 3 weeks after the start of treatment (second dose) and 6 weeks after the start of treatment. About 90% of the roughly 29 patients were identified as males with urothelial cancer of bladder origin, and a prior smoking history was reported by 18 of 29 patients. Patients had an ECOG performance status of 0 or 1 and had received between 0 and 3 prior chemotherapy regimens. Durable clinical benefit was defined as a progression-free survival longer than 6 months, and TCR features were additionally tested against progression-free survival and overall survival. A median of 141,255 T cells and 80,000 or so unique TCRs was obtained from blood samples, and a median clonality of 0.080 was observed. Pretreatment blood TCR-seq was available for about 28 patients, at least one posttreatment blood collection was obtained for 25 or so patients, and tumor TCR-seq was available for 25 or so patients. About 10 patients achieved durable clinical benefit and some 21 did not. TCR sequencing covered pretreatment tumor samples and matched, serially collected peripheral blood taken before and after atezolizumab treatment.

The cohort included about 30 patients with locally advanced or metastatic urothelial carcinoma who were treated at Memorial Sloan Kettering on a trial protocol. Peripheral blood mononuclear cells were collected pretreatment and during treatment, with between 1 and 8 total time points per patient. The Qiagen DNeasy Blood extraction kit was used to purify genomic DNA from total PBMCs and tumor samples. Collected pretreatment and during treatment, PBMCs were isolated and stored as previously described. The CDR1 and CDR2 encoded by the germline V gene are SNHLY and FYNNEI. Relative to germline, V is missing 4 bases and J is missing 6 bases, with 4 bases of the junction outside any gene match. From cysteine to phenylalanine, the CDR3 is 14 amino acids long. The DNA shown is the 42-base CDR3, in frame from base 1. The research as a whole found: Among patients with durable benefit, tumor-associated TCR clones showed greater expansion in peripheral blood 3 weeks after treatment started (n ≈ 23, p = 0.022). Because of the small sample size (n ≈ 27) and the many exploratory analyses performed, the results are intended to be regarded as hypothesis-generating. A pretreatment peripheral blood TCR clonality below the median was linked to improved progression-free and overall survival.

The receptor was derived from a man aged 60 to 75 with urothelial cancer. The sample in question was PBMCs, obtained around atezolizumab (anti-PD-L1) treatment. The rearranged segments are TRBV2 and TRBJ1-4, and 8 junctional nucleotides match TRBD1. The CDR3 sequence is CASSGQGAYEKLFF. The nucleotide sequence reads as follows: TGTGCCAGCAGTGGGCAGGGGGCTTATGAAAAACTGTTTTTT.